The rows below give T cell receptor beta chains drawn from one sample of a study of cytotoxic CD8 clonotypes in ibrutinib-treated CLL. Sequencing was performed with immunoSEQ multiplex PCR; in TCRdb, only in-frame clones are kept and a portion is missing. The top ten hold under 4% of the sample, which has tens of thousands of clones, 90% seen once. The sequencing here drew on PBMCs, taken after 12 months of ibrutinib treatment. These receptors originate from a human donor with chronic lymphocytic leukemia. CDR3s include the opening cysteine and the closing phenylalanine or tryptophan. The order of the fields is V gene, J gene, clone size, D gene, CDR3 DNA, CDR3 protein. D genes are given only for firm matches. Clone size is not always given. Where it is, it says once, few, many or a class for expanded clones.

V: TRBV19
J: TRBJ2-7
size: -
D: TRBD1
DNA: TGTGCCAGTAGTGTCCCTGGGGGACAGGGGGCGCACGGGTCATACGAGCAGTACTTC
CDR3: CASSVPGGQGAHGSYEQYF

V: TRBV10-3
J: TRBJ2-1
size: -
D: TRBD2
DNA: TGTGCCATCAGTGAGACTTTGACTAGCGGGAGGAAAGGGACCTACAATGAGCAGTTCTTC
CDR3: CAISETLTSGRKGTYNEQFF

V: TRBV6-5
J: TRBJ2-7
size: -
D: -
DNA: TGTGCCAGCAGTCGGGACGAAGGGGCGTTGTGGGAGCAGTACTTC
CDR3: CASSRDEGALWEQYF

V: TRBV18
J: TRBJ2-6
size: -
D: -
DNA: TGTGCCAGCTCACCAACGACTCAGCCCTCCGGGGCCAACGTCCTGACTTTC
CDR3: CASSPTTQPSGANVLTF

V: TRBV27
J: TRBJ1-2
size: -
D: -
DNA: TGTGCCAGCAGTTGGGGCAGGGCCGCCGCAGTCTACACCTTC
CDR3: CASSWGRAAAVYTF

V: TRBV5-1
J: TRBJ2-5
size: -
D: -
DNA: TGCGCCAGCAGCGCCGGGACTGAAGAGACCCAGTACTTC
CDR3: CASSAGTEETQYF

V: TRBV6-1
J: TRBJ2-7
size: -
D: -
DNA: TGTGCCAGCACCCCCTCCTACGAGCAGTACTTC
CDR3: CASTPSYEQYF

V: TRBV21-1
J: TRBJ2-7
size: few
D: -
DNA: TGTGCCAGCAGCAAGAACGGTCGGGACAGTGTTGCCTACGAGCAGTACTTC
CDR3: CASSKNGRDSVAYEQYF

V: TRBV12-5
J: TRBJ2-1
size: -
D: -
DNA: TGTGCTAGTGGTTTGGGGTTCTCCGAGCAGTTCTTC
CDR3: CASGLGFSEQFF

V: TRBV27
J: TRBJ2-7
size: -
D: TRBD1
DNA: TGTGCCAGCAGTTTCCGTTTGGGACAGGGGAGAGAGCAGTACTTC
CDR3: CASSFRLGQGREQYF

V: TRBV7-3
J: TRBJ2-2
size: -
D: -
DNA: TGTGCCAGCAGCCAAACCGGGACCAACACCGGGGAGCTGTTTTTT
CDR3: CASSQTGTNTGELFF

V: TRBV11-2
J: TRBJ2-7
size: -
D: -
DNA: TGTGCCAGCAGCTTAGATCTTCCACAGGAAACCTACGAGCAGTACTTC
CDR3: CASSLDLPQETYEQYF

V: TRBV4-2
J: TRBJ1-2
size: -
D: -
DNA: TGTGCCAGCAGCCCCCCAGGAGCTAACTATGGCTACACCTTC
CDR3: CASSPPGANYGYTF

V: TRBV6-6
J: TRBJ2-7
size: -
D: TRBD2
DNA: TGTGCCAGCAGTATAGCGGGTCTCTCCTACGAGCAGTACTTC
CDR3: CASSIAGLSYEQYF

V: TRBV7-2
J: TRBJ2-1
size: once
D: -
DNA: TGTGCCAGCAGCTTAGCCCCGTTTTTGGGGGCGGGGCAGTTCTTC
CDR3: CASSLAPFLGAGQFF

V: TRBV2
J: TRBJ2-7
size: -
D: TRBD2
DNA: TGTGCCAGCAATGAGGACTGGGGGGGACTTTACGAGCAGTACTTC
CDR3: CASNEDWGGLYEQYF

V: TRBV7-2
J: TRBJ2-5
size: -
D: -
DNA: TGTGCCAGCAGCTCCCAAGAGACCCAGTACTTC
CDR3: CASSSQETQYF